This TCR beta chain was recorded in a study of T cells in Graves' hyperthyroidism and ophthalmopathy. Exclusion criteria comprised uncontrolled infection, other autoimmune disease, pregnancy or lactation. This CDR3 spans 12 amino acids. Germline CDR1 DFQATT, CDR2 SNEGSKA (reference sequence). V shed 5 bases and J 8 bases; nucleotides not matched to a gene: 7. RNA transcripts served as the template for amplifying TCR beta CDR3 regions. Primed by the HTBI set, a first-round RT-PCR was run on the TCR CDR3. From the multiplex PCR reads, TCRdb called clonotypes with MiXCR, one entry per CDR3 protein. This sample has 300,000 to 400,000 distinct CDR3 sequences; roughly 15% occur once, and the top ten carry 15% to 20%. Broader study findings: Among thyroid clonotypes expanded above 0.001, most also appeared in blood.

A remark on this clonotype: What it binds is not known.

The genes are TRBV20-1 and TRBJ1-1; 8 nucleotides match TRBD1. The sequencing input was blood. The clonotype comes from a woman aged 25-40 years with Graves' ophthalmopathy. DNA for the CDR3: TGCAGTGCTTACGGACAGGGAGAAGAAGCTTTCTTT. Translation gives CSAYGQGEEAFF.